Following are 15 T cell receptor beta chains from one sample sequenced in a study of early T cells in non-severe SARS-CoV-2 infection. TCRdb re-derived calls from the 5' RACE reads in MiXCR, one entry per CDR3 protein. The repertoire holds over 95,000 distinct CDR3 sequences, with approximately 15% as singletons. The sample taken for sequencing was whole blood. Every receptor here comes from an adult who was a healthcare worker with PCR-confirmed SARS-CoV-2 infection or an uninfected control (not recorded which).

A few counts support this clonotype. The chain is built from TRBV19 and TRBJ2-5; either TRBD1 or TRBD2 may supply D (6 bases each). Looked up from germline, CDR1 is LNHDA and CDR2 is SQIVND (reference sequence). Trimming took 2 bases from V and 5 from J, leaving 9 bases between them. The CDR3 sequence is 13 residues long. In nucleotides, the CDR3 is TGTGCCAGTAGTATACGGGGGCGCGAGACCCAGTACTTC. Amino acid sequence: CASSIRGRETQYF.

This clonotype has a handful of counts. The V gene is TRBV7-9, the J gene TRBJ2-5; 9 nucleotides align to TRBD1. The CDR3 is 14 residues long. Looked up from germline, CDR1 is SEHNR and CDR2 is FQNEAQ (reference sequence). With 5 bases clipped from V and 3 bases from J, the junction kept 4 bases outside the gene matches. The CDR3 here is CASSRDRVEETQYF. In DNA form, the CDR3 reads TGTGCCAGCAGCCGGGACAGGGTCGAAGAGACCCAGTACTTC.

The chain is built from TRBV7-9 and TRBJ2-3; 10 nucleotides align to TRBD2. The CDR3 is 15 amino acids. Germline V CDR1 and CDR2: SEHNR, FQNEAQ (reference sequence). The chain's CDR3 is CASIRLAGETDTQYF. CDR3 coding DNA: TGTGCTTCCATCAGGCTAGCGGGAGAGACAGATACGCAGTATTTT.

This clonotype was detected many times. This sequence joins TRBV6-5 and TRBJ1-2; TRBD1 aligns across 7 bases. The length of the CDR3 is 13 residues. V was pared by 4 bases and J by 7 bases, with 6 bases of the junction left unmatched. The germline gives CDR1 MNHEY, CDR2 SVGAGI. CDR3 loop: CASSLKQGFGYTF. The CDR3 nucleotides read TGTGCCAGCAGTTTAAAACAGGGGTTTGGCTACACCTTC.

This clonotype came up many times. The chain employs TRBV2 and TRBJ1-2, with unresolved D. The V end lost 6 bases, the J end lost 6 bases, and 17 bases lay between the germline ends. The length of the CDR3 is 14 residues. The germline gives CDR1 SNHLY, CDR2 FYNNEI. CDR3 DNA sequence: TGTGCCAGCAGAATTATTGGGCGGCCTGATGGCTACACCTTC. Amino acids: CASRIIGRPDGYTF.

The rearrangement links TRBV12-5 to TRBJ2-2; D is unresolved. This CDR3 has 16 residues. The germline V gene has CDR1 LGHNT and CDR2 FRNRAP. Trimming pared 5 bases from V and 3 bases from J, leaving 16 bases between. CDR3 sequence reads: CASGTSTTADTGELFF. In DNA, the CDR3 is TGTGCTAGTGGTACATCCACCACCGCGGACACCGGGGAGCTGTTTTTT. Supplemented by reference TRBV12-5 and TRBJ2-2, the full variable domain reads DARVTQTPRHKVTEMGQEVTMRCQPILGHNTVFWYRQTMMQGLELLAYFRNRAPLDDSGMPKDRFSAEMPDATLATLKIQPSEPRDSAVYFCASGTSTTADTGELFFGEGSRLTVL.

This clonotype has ten or more counts. CDR3 DNA sequence: TGTGCCAGCTCACCTTCGGACAGTAACACCGGGGAGCTGTTTTTT. This encodes CASSPSDSNTGELFF. The rearrangement uses TRBV18 and TRBJ2-2; a weak D match, TRBD1 (6 bases). This CDR3 is 15 amino acids long. The ends were cut back, 3 bases at V and 2 bases at J, with 10 bases in the middle. Germline CDR1 reads KGHSH; CDR2 reads LQKENI.

This clonotype was seen only a few times. The CDR3 protein is CASSENGNTGELFF. DNA of the CDR3: TGTGCCAGCAGTGAAAACGGAAACACCGGGGAGCTGTTTTTT. The rearrangement links TRBV2 to TRBJ2-2; D is ambiguous. Germline CDR1 and CDR2: SNHLY and FYNNEI. The CDR3 runs to 14 residues. V was pared by 2 bases and J by 2 bases, with 6 bases between. Using reference TRBV2 and TRBJ2-2 for the parts outside the CDR3, the full variable domain is EPEVTQTPSHQVTQMGQEVILRCVPISNHLYFYWYRQILGQKVEFLVSFYNNEISEKSEIFDDQFSVERPDGSNFTLKIRSTKLEDSAMYFCASSENGNTGELFFGEGSRLTVL.

V and J are TRBV5-6 and TRBJ2-7; D is perhaps TRBD2 (6 bases). Germline CDR1 reads SGHDT; CDR2 reads YYEEEE. The CDR3 runs to 13 residues. Trimming stripped 3 bases from V and 2 bases from J, with 9 bases between. CDR3 amino acids: CASSSTRTYEQYF. CDR3 sequence (DNA): TGTGCCAGCAGCTCGACTAGAACCTACGAGCAGTACTTC.

V gene TRBV19 combines with J gene TRBJ2-7; D may be TRBD1 (5 bases). The germline V and J ends were trimmed by 3 bases and 5 bases, with 8 bases remaining between them. The germline CDR1 and CDR2 sequences are LNHDA and SQIVND (reference sequence). The CDR3 is 12 amino acids. The CDR3, as DNA: TGTGCCAGTAGTATGGCAGGGAACGAGCAGTACTTC. Protein: CASSMAGNEQYF.

The sample holds a few counts of this clonotype. The chain employs TRBV5-1 and TRBJ1-2; D is unresolved. V was pared by 4 bases and J by 8 bases, with 21 bases between. The V gene's germline CDR1 is SGHRS and CDR2 YFSETQ. CDR3 length: 15 residues. CDR3 region: CASSLARPSISGYTF. Here the CDR3 DNA reads TGCGCCAGCAGCCTCGCCCGACCTTCCATAAGCGGCTACACCTTC. Drawing the rest from reference TRBV5-1 and TRBJ1-2, the complete variable domain is KAGVTQTPRYLIKTRGQQVTLSCSPISGHRSVSWYQQTPGQGLQFLFEYFSETQRNKGNFPGRFSGRQFSNSRSEMNVSTLELGDSALYLCASSLARPSISGYTFGSGTRLTVV.

This clonotype was seen a few times. The rearrangement links TRBV7-9 to TRBJ2-3; D call uncertain. Germline CDR1 and CDR2: SEHNR and FQNEAQ (reference sequence). V was shortened by 1 base and J by 3 bases, with 11 bases between the two germline ends. The CDR3 runs to 15 residues. CDR3 sequence reads: CASSLGIGETDTQYF. The CDR3 DNA is TGTGCCAGCAGCTTAGGGATTGGGGAAACAGATACGCAGTATTTT.

The rearrangement joins TRBV9 to TRBJ2-3; a possible D gene is TRBD2 (7 bases). The CDR3 contains 16 residues. CDR1 SGDLS and CDR2 YYNGEE come from the germline V gene. The germline V and J ends were trimmed by 0 bases and 2 bases, with 13 bases remaining between them. For the CDR3, the DNA is TGTGCCAGCAGCGTAGGTCGGGGGGCCCCCACAGATACGCAGTATTTT. This encodes CASSVGRGAPTDTQYF.

This clonotype occurred a few times. This chain links TRBV28 with TRBJ2-1; D is unclear. The CDR3 runs 12 residues. Trimming left V 5 bases short and J 8 bases short, with 10 bases between. Looked up from germline, CDR1 is MDHEN and CDR2 is SYDVKM. The CDR3 spells CASSSAYDEQFF. The CDR3 DNA reads as TGTGCCAGCAGTAGTGCATACGATGAGCAGTTCTTC.

The DNA of the CDR3 is TGCAGCGTTGATTTCCCGGGGGGTCCCCAAGAGACCCAGTACTTC. Protein product: CSVDFPGGPQETQYF. The chain recombines TRBV29-1 with TRBJ2-5, with 7 bases that match TRBD2. The CDR3 is 15 residues long. The germline V gene has CDR1 SQVTM and CDR2 ANQGSEA. V shed 3 bases, J shed 1 base, and the junction held 8 bases outside the gene matches. The full variable domain, rest sourced from reference TRBV29-1 and TRBJ2-5, is SAVISQKPSRDICQRGTSLTIQCQVDSQVTMMFWYRQQPGQSLTLIATANQGSEATYESGFVIDKFPISRPNLTFSTLTVSNMSPEDSSIYLCSVDFPGGPQETQYFGPGTRLLVL.